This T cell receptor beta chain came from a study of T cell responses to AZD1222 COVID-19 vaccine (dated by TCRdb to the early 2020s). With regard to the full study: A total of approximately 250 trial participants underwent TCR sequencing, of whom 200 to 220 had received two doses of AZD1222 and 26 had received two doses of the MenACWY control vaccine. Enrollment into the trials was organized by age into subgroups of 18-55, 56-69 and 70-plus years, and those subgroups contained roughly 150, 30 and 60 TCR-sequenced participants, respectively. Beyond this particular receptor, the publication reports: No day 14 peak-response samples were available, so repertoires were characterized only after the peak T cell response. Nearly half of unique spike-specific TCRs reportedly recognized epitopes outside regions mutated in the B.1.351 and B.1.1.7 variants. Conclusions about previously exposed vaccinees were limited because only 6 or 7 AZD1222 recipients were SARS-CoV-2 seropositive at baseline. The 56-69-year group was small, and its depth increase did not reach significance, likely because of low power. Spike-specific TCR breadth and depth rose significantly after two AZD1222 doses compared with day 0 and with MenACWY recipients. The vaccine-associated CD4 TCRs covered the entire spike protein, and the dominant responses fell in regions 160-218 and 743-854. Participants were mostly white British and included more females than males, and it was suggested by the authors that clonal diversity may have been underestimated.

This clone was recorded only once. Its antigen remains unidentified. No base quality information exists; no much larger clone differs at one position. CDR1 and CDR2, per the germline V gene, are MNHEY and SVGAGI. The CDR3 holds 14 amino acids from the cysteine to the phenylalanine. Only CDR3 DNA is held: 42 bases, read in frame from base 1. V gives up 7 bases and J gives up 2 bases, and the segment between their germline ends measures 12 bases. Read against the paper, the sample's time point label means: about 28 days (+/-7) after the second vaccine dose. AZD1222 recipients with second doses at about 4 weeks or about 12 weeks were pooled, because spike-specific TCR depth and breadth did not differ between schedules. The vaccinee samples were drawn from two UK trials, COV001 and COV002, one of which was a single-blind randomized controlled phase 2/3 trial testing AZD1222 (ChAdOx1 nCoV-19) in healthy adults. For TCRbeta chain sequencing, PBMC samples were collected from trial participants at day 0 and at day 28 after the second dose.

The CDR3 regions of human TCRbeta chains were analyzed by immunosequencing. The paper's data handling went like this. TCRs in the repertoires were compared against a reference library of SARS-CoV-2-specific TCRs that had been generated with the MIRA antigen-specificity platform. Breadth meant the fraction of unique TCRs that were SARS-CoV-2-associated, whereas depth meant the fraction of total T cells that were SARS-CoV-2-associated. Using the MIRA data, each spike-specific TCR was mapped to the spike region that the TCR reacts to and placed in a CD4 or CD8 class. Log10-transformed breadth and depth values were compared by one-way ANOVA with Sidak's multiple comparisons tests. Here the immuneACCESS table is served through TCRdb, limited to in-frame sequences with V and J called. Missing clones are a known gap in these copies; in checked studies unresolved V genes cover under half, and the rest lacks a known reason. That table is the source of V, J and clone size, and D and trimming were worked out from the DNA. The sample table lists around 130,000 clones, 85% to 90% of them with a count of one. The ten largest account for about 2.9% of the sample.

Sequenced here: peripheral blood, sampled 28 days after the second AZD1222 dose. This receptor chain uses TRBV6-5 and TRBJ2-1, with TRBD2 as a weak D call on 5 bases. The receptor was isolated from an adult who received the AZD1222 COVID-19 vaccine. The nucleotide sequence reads TGTGCCAGCAAAACTAGAGGGACCTACAATGAGCAGTTCTTC. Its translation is CASKTRGTYNEQFF.